The present T cell receptor beta chain was sequenced within a study of patients and donors after allogeneic stem cell transplantation. Germline lookup yields CDR1 DFQATT and CDR2 SNEGSKA (reference sequence). V dropped 6 bases and J dropped 5 bases, with 17 bases sitting between them. The CDR3 is 13 residues long. TCRdb ran MiXCR on the RT-PCR reads and lists one entry per CDR3 protein. The repertoire holds 65,000 to 80,000 distinct CDR3 sequences, with 26% as singletons. This clonotype has more than one count but fewer than ten. The chain joins TRBV20-1 to TRBJ2-7; tentatively, D is TRBD2 (6 bases). The sequence was obtained from a human donor who was either an allogeneic HSCT recipient or a stem cell or donor lymphocyte infusion donor (not recorded which). It is not recorded whose cells these are; they may come from a transplant donor. The sequencing input was blood, either unsorted or a sorted T cell fraction (not recorded which). DNA for the CDR3: TGCAGTGCCTCGGGACTTCTTCAACACGAGCAGTACTTC. This sequence encodes CSASGLLQHEQYF.